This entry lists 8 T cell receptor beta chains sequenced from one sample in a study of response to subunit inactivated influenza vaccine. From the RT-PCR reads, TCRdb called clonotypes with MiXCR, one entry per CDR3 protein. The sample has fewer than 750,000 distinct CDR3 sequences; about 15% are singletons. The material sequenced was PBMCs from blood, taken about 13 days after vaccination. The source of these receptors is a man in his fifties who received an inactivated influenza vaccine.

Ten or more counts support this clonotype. In DNA form, the CDR3 reads TGTGCCAGCAAAAGGCAGCCGAACACTGAAGCTTTCTTT. Encoded protein: CASKRQPNTEAFF. This chain joins TRBV25-1 and TRBJ1-1; no clear D. Between the trimmed V and J ends, which lost 7 bases and 1 base, there was a span of 10 bases. Germline values: CDR1 MGHDK, CDR2 SYGVNS. This CDR3 contains 13 residues. Drawing the rest from reference TRBV25-1 and TRBJ1-1, the complete variable domain is EADIYQTPRYLVIGTGKKITLECSQTMGHDKMYWYQQDPGMELHLIHYSYGVNSTEKGDLSSESTVSRIRTEHFPLTLESARPSHTSQYLCASKRQPNTEAFFGQGTRLTVV.

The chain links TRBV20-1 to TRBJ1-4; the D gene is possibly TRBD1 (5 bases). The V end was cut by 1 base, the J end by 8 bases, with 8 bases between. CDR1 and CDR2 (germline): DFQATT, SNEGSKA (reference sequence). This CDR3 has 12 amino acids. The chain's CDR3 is CSARVSGEKLFF. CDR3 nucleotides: TGCAGTGCTAGAGTTTCAGGGGAAAAACTGTTTTTT.

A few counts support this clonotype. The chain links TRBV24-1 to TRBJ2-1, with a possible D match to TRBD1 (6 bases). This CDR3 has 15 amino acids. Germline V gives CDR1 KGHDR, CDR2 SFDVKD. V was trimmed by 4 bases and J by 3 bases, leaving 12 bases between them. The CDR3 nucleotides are TGTGCCACCAGTGAAGTCCGGGACAACTACAATGAGCAGTTCTTC. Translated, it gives CATSEVRDNYNEQFF.

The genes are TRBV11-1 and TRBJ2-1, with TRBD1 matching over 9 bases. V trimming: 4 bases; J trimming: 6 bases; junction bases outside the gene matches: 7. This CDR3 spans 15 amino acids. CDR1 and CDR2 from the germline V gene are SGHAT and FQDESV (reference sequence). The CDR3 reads CASSSDRGTFNEQFF. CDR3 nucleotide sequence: TGTGCCAGCAGCTCAGACAGGGGGACCTTCAATGAGCAGTTCTTC.

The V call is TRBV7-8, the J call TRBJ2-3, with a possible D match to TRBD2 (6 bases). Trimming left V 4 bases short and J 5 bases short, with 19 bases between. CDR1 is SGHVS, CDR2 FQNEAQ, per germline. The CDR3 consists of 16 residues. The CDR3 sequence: CASSYRDFLGGDTQYF. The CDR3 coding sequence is TGTGCCAGCAGCTACCGGGACTTCCTGGGGGGAGATACGCAGTATTTT.

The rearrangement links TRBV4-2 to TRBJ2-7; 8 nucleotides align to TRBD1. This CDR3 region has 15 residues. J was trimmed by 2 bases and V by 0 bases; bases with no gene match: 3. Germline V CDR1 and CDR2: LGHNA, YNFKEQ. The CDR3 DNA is TGTGCCAGCAGCCAAGAAGGACAGGGAGCCTACGAGCAGTACTTC. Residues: CASSQEGQGAYEQYF.

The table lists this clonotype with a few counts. This chain's CDR3 is CASSTLSPEGVFSYEQYF. In nucleotides, the CDR3 is TGCGCCAGCAGTACCCTCTCCCCGGAAGGGGTCTTCTCCTACGAGCAGTACTTC. This sequence joins TRBV4-1 and TRBJ2-7; D is perhaps TRBD1 (5 bases). The CDR3 runs 18 residues. Germline V gene lookup returns CDR1 MGHRA and CDR2 YSYEKL. Trimming took off 6 bases at V and 0 bases at J, with 24 bases between the two ends.

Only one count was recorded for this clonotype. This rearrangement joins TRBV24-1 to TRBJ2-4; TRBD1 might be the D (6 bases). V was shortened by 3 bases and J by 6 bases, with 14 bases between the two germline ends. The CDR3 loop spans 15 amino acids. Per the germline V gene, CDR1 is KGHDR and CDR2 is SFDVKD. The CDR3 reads CATSDTTRDTNIQYF. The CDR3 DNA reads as TGTGCCACCAGTGATACGACCCGGGACACAAACATTCAGTACTTC.